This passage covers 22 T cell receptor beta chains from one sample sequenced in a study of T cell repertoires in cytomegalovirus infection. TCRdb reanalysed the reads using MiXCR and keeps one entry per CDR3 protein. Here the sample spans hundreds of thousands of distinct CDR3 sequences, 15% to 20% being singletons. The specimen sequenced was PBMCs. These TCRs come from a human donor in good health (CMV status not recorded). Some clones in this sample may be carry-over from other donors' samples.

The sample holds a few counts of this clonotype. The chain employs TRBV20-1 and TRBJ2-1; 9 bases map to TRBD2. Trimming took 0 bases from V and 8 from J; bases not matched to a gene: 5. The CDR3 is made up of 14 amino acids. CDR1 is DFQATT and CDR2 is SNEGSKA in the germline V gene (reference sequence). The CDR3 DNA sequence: TGCAGTGCTAGAGATCGGCGGGGGGGCTATGAGCAGTTCTTC. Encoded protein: CSARDRRGGYEQFF.

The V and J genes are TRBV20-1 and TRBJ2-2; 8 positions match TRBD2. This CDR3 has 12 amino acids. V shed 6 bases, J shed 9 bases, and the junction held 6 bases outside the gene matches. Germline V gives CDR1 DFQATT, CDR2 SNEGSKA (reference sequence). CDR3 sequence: CSAAGGGRELFF. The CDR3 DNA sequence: TGCAGTGCGGCGGGGGGAGGTCGGGAGCTGTTTTTT.

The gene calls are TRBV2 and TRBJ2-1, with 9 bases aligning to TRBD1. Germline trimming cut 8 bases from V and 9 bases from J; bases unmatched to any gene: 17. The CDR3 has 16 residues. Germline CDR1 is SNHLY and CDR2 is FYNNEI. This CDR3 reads CASLNRPGQGFIEQFF. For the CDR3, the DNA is TGTGCCAGCCTTAACAGACCGGGACAGGGCTTCATTGAGCAGTTCTTC. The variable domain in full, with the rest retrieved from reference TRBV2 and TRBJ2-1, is EPEVTQTPSHQVTQMGQEVILRCVPISNHLYFYWYRQILGQKVEFLVSFYNNEISEKSEIFDDQFSVERPDGSNFTLKIRSTKLEDSAMYFCASLNRPGQGFIEQFFGPGTRLTVL.

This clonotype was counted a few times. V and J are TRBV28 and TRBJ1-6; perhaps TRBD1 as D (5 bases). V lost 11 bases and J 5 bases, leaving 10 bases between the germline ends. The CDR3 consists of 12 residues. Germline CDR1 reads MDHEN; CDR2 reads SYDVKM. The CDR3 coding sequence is TGTGCCTCTGGGGGGGATAATTCACCCCTCCACTTT. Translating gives CASGGDNSPLHF.

DNA of the CDR3: TGTGCCAGCAGCTTATCCTACTCGTCCCCACAATATAGCAATCAGCCCCAGCATTTT. It encodes CASSLSYSSPQYSNQPQHF. The V call is TRBV7-9, the J call TRBJ1-5, with unresolved D. This CDR3 region has 19 residues. Germline assignment: CDR1 SEHNR and CDR2 FQNEAQ (reference sequence). V lost 2 bases and J 0 bases, leaving 20 bases between the germline ends. The full variable domain, completed using reference TRBV7-9 and TRBJ1-5, is DTGVSQNPRHKITKRGQNVTFRCDPISEHNRLYWYRQTLGQGPEFLTYFQNEAQLEKSRLLSDRFSAERPKGSFSTLEIQRTEQGDSAMYLCASSLSYSSPQYSNQPQHFGDGTRLSIL.

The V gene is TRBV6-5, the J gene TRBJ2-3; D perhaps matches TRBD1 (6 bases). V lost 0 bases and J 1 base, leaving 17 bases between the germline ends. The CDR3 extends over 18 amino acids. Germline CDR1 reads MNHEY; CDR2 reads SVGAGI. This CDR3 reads CASSYSLRSRGGTDTQYF. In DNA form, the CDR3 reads TGTGCCAGCAGTTACTCCCTTCGTTCCAGGGGAGGCACAGATACGCAGTATTTT.

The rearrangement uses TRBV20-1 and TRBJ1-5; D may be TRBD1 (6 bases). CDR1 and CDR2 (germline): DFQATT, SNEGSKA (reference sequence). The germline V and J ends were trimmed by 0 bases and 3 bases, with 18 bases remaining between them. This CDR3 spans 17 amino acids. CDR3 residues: CSARDRRGGNPNQPQHF. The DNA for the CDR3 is TGCAGTGCTAGAGATCGTCGCGGGGGCAACCCCAATCAGCCCCAGCATTTT.

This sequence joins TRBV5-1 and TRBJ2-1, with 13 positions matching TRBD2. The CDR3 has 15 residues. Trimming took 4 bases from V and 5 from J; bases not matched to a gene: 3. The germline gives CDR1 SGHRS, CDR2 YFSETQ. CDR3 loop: CASSVGTSGNNEQFF. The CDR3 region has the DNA TGCGCCAGCAGCGTCGGGACTAGCGGGAACAATGAGCAGTTCTTC.

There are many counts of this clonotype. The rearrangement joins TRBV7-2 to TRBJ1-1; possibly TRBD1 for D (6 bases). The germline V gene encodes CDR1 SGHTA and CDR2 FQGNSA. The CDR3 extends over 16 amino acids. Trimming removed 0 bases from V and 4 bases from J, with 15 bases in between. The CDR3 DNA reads TGTGCCAGCAGCTTAGCGAGCTGGGGGCGCGCCACTGAAGCTTTCTTT. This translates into CASSLASWGRATEAFF.

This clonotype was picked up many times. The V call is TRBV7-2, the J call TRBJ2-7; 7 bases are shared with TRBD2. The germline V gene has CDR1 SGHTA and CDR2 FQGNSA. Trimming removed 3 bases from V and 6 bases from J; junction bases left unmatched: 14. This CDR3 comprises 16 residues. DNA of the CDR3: TGTGCCAGCAGCTTTACGCCGAGCTGGGCGGGGGTCGAGCAGTACTTC. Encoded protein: CASSFTPSWAGVEQYF.

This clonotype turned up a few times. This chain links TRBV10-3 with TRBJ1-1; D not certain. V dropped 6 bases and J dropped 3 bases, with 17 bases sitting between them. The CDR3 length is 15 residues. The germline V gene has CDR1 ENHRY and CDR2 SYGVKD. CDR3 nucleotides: TGTGCCATCAGGGGTATACAGAATGAGGACACTGAAGCTTTCTTT. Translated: CAIRGIQNEDTEAFF.

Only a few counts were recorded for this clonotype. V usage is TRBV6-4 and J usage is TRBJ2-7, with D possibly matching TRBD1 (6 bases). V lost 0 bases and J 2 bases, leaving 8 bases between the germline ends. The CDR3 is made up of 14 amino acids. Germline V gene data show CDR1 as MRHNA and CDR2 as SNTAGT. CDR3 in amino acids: CASSDSTGAYEQYF. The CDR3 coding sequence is TGTGCCAGCAGTGACTCGACAGGAGCCTACGAGCAGTACTTC.

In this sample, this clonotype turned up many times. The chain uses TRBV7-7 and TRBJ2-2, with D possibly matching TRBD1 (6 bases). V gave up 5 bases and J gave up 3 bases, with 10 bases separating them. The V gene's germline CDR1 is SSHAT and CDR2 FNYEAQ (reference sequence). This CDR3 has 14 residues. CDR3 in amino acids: CASSRNRDTGELFF. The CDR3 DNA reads TGTGCCAGCAGCCGAAACAGGGACACCGGGGAGCTGTTTTTT.

The CDR3 here is CATTYARGGNQPQHF. CDR3 in DNA: TGTGCCACCACATATGCCCGGGGGGGCAATCAGCCCCAGCATTTT. This chain uses TRBV6-6 with TRBJ1-5; D possibly corresponds to TRBD1 (5 bases). The CDR3 extends over 15 amino acids. The V gene's germline CDR1 is MNHNY and CDR2 SVGAGI (reference sequence). V dropped 10 bases and J dropped 2 bases, with 18 bases sitting between them.

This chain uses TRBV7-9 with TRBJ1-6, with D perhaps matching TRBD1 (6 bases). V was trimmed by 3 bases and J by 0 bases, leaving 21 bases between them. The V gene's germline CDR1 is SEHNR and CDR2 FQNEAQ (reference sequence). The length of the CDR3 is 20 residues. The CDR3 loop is CASSFYPGHKIHSYNSPLHF. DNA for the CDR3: TGTGCCAGCAGCTTTTATCCGGGACACAAGATCCACTCCTATAATTCACCCCTCCACTTT.

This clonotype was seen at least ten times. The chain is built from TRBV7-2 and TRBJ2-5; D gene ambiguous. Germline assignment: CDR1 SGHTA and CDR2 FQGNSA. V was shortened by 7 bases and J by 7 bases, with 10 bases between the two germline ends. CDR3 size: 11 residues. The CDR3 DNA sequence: TGTGCCAGCACTCAAGAAAGGACCCAGTACTTC. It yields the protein CASTQERTQYF. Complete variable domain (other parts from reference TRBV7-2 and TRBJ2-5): GAGVSQSPSNKVTEKGKDVELRCDPISGHTALYWYRQSLGQGLEFLIYFQGNSAPDKSGLPSDRFSAERTGGSVSTLTIQRTQQEDSAVYLCASTQERTQYFGPGTRLLVL.

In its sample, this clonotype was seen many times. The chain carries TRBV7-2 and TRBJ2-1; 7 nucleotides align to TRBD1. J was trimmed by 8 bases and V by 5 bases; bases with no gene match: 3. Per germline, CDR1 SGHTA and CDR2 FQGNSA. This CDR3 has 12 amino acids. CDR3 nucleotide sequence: TGTGCCAGCAGCGCGACAGGGTATGAGCAGTTCTTC. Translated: CASSATGYEQFF.

Here the CDR3 reads CASSSRTSGGAVDEQFF. In DNA form, the CDR3 reads TGTGCCAGCAGCTCCCGGACTAGCGGGGGGGCCGTTGATGAGCAGTTCTTC. This rearrangement joins TRBV4-2 to TRBJ2-1, with 15 bases fitting TRBD2. This CDR3 has 17 amino acids. Germline assignment: CDR1 LGHNA and CDR2 YNFKEQ. V dropped 5 bases and J dropped 8; count of bases not matched to a gene: 10.

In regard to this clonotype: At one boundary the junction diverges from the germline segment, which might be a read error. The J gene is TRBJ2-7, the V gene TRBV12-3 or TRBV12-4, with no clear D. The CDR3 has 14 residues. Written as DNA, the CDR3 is TGTGCCAGCAGTTTAGCAAGGCAATCCTCCGAGCAGTACTTC. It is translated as CASSLARQSSEQYF.

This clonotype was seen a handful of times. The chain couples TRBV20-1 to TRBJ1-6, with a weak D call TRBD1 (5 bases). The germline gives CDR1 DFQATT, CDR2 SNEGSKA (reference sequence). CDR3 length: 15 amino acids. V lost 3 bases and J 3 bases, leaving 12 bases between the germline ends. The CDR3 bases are TGCAGTGCTAGTGAGGCCGGGGGCTATAATTCACCCCTCCACTTT. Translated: CSASEAGGYNSPLHF.

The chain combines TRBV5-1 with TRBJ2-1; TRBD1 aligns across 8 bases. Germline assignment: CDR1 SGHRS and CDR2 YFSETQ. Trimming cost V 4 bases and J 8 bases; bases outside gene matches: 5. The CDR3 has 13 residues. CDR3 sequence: CASSKGQGDEQFF. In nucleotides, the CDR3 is TGCGCCAGCAGCAAAGGACAGGGCGATGAGCAGTTCTTC.

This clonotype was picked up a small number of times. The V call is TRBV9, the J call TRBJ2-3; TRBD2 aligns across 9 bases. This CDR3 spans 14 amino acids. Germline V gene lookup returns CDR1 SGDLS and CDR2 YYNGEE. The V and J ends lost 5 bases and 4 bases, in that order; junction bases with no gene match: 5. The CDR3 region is CASRRGGLSDTQYF. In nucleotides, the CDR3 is TGTGCCAGCAGGCGGGGGGGCTTATCAGATACGCAGTATTTT. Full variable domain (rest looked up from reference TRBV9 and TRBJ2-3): DSGVTQTPKHLITATGQRVTLRCSPRSGDLSVYWYQQSLDQGLQFLIQYYNGEERAKGNILERFSAQQFPDLHSELNLSSLELGDSALYFCASRRGGLSDTQYFGPGTRLTVL.